The rows below give T cell receptor beta chains drawn from one sample of a study of cytomegalovirus exposure and HLA in healthy donors. This table comes from immunoSEQ multiplex PCR, and its TCRdb copy is limited to in-frame clones, with some not included. The sample lists 100,000 or so clones, around 80% seen once, with more than 0.95% in the top ten. Sequenced sample: PBMCs. The receptor source for this set is a woman in her late teens or twenties in good health and CMV-seronegative. CDR3s include the opening cysteine and the closing phenylalanine or tryptophan. A D gene is named only where the DNA matches it firmly. The size entry is marked missing in some rows and otherwise reads once, few, many or a size class.

NA	NA	TRBJ1-1	TRBV29-1	TGCAGCGTTGAAGCTTTAAGGGGGGGCACTGAAGCTTTCTTT	CSVEALRGGTEAFF
NA	NA	TRBJ1-2	TRBV28	TGTGCCAGTTGTCCGGCAGCGGCTTATGGCTACACCTTC	CASCPAAAYGYTF
once	TRBD2	TRBJ2-7	TRBV19	TGTGCCAGTAGTCCGGGGGGACTAGCGGAACTCTCCTACGAGCAGTACTTC	CASSPGGLAELSYEQYF
once	TRBD1	TRBJ2-7	TRBV7-8	TGTGCCAGCAGCTTAAGGGACAGGGATTACGAGCAGTACTTC	CASSLRDRDYEQYF
NA	NA	TRBJ2-1	TRBV7-9	TGTGCCAGCAGCTTAGCGTATCCGGGAGACCCTTCCTACAATGAGCAGTTCTTC	CASSLAYPGDPSYNEQFF
NA	TRBD1	TRBJ2-1	TRBV7-3	TGTGCCAGCAGCTCCCGGGACAGCTACAATGAGCAGTTCTTC	CASSSRDSYNEQFF
NA	NA	TRBJ2-5	TRBV27	TGTGCCAGCAGTTTATCGGGCCTTTACCAAGAGACCCAGTACTTC	CASSLSGLYQETQYF
NA	TRBD1	TRBJ2-7	TRBV29-1	TGCAGCGTTGCTGGACAGGCTAACTCCTACGAGCAGTACTTC	CSVAGQANSYEQYF
few	NA	TRBJ2-3	TRBV29-1	TGCAGCGTTGTTCGGGGGTCCCGCACAGATACGCAGTATTTT	CSVVRGSRTDTQYF
NA	TRBD2	TRBJ2-5	TRBV27	TGTGCCAGCAGTTCACTCGGGGGGACTAGCGGGAAGCGGACCCAGTACTTC	CASSSLGGTSGKRTQYF
NA	NA	TRBJ2-5	TRBV9	TGTGCCAGCAGCGTAGAAGGGGGGGCCGTTGGAGAGACCCAGTACTTC	CASSVEGGAVGETQYF
NA	NA	TRBJ2-1	TRBV7-9	TGTGCCAGCAGCTTATACTCGGGAGTGAGCAATGAGCAGTTCTTC	CASSLYSGVSNEQFF
NA	TRBD2	TRBJ2-7	TRBV28	TGTGCCAGCAGTGAGACTAGCGGGGGGTTCCCCTACGAGCAGTACTTC	CASSETSGGFPYEQYF
NA	NA	TRBJ2-1	TRBV7-3	TGTGCCAGCAGCTCCCCTGGAGTATCTGAGCAGTTCTTC	CASSSPGVSEQFF
NA	NA	TRBJ2-1	TRBV9	TGTGCCAGCAGCGCAAATGGACAGTACAATGAGCAGTTCTTC	CASSANGQYNEQFF
NA	NA	TRBJ2-3	TRBV10-2	TGCGCCAGGACTAACCCCTTCCCCACAGATACGCAGTATTTT	CARTNPFPTDTQYF
NA	TRBD1	TRBJ1-2	TRBV6-6	TGTGCCAGCAGTTACACAGCGCAGGACAGGGTCTATGGCTACACCTTC	CASSYTAQDRVYGYTF
NA	TRBD1	TRBJ1-1	TRBV7-9	TGTGCCACCTCGCTCGGAGGGGGCTGGACTGAAGCTTTCTTT	CATSLGGGWTEAFF
NA	NA	TRBJ1-6	TRBV27	TGTGCCAGCAGTGGAGGGTTTGGCGGCTGGAATTCACCCCTCCACTTT	CASSGGFGGWNSPLHF
NA	NA	TRBJ2-3	TRBV7-3	TGTGCCAGCTCGAGACGGGACACAGATACGCAGTATTTT	CASSRRDTDTQYF
NA	TRBD1	TRBJ2-5	TRBV7-9	TGTGCCAGCAGCTCCGTTAAGGGGCCCAGGGGGGAGACCCAGTACTTC	CASSSVKGPRGETQYF
NA	TRBD1	TRBJ2-7	TRBV7-9	TGTTCCAGCACAGACGGGACAGGGGCCTTCGAGCAGTACTTC	CSSTDGTGAFEQYF
NA	NA	TRBJ2-1	TRBV6-5	TGTGCCAGCAGTTACTCGTATAGCGGACACAATGAGCAGTTCTTC	CASSYSYSGHNEQFF
NA	TRBD1	TRBJ1-1	TRBV13	TGTGCCAGCAGCTGGGGACAGGGCCGTGGTGAAGCTTTCTTT	CASSWGQGRGEAFF
once	TRBD1	TRBJ1-2	TRBV7-9	TGTGCCAGCCTCAGCACCCTAGGGGGCAGGGACTATGGCTACACCTTC	CASLSTLGGRDYGYTF
NA	NA	TRBJ2-2	TRBV14	TGTGCCAGCAGCCAATACGGAGGCGGGGAGCTGTTTTTT	CASSQYGGGELFF
once	NA	TRBJ1-3	TRBV6-5	TGTGCCAGCAGTAGGGGTATAGGAGGAAACACCATATATTTT	CASSRGIGGNTIYF
NA	NA	TRBJ1-1	TRBV9	TGTGCCAGCAGACCATCAGGGGCCACTGAAGCTTTCTTT	CASRPSGATEAFF
NA	NA	TRBJ2-1	TRBV2	TGTGCCAGCAGTGTTCAAGGGACTCCGTCGGATGAGCAGTTCTTC	CASSVQGTPSDEQFF
NA	NA	TRBJ2-7	TRBV5-5	TGTGCCAGCAGCCGGTACGGAGAAGGACACTACGAGCAGTACTTC	CASSRYGEGHYEQYF
NA	TRBD2	TRBJ2-1	TRBV7-2	TGTGCCAGCAGCCAAAAATGGAGGGAGGGCCACTACAATGAGCAGTTCTTC	CASSQKWREGHYNEQFF
NA	TRBD2	TRBJ2-1	TRBV29-1	TGCAGCTGTTTTTCCGAGCGGGGTGAGCAGTTCTTC	CSCFSERGEQFF
NA	NA	TRBJ2-1	TRBV19	TGTGCCAGTAGTATTTGGTCTTCAGACAATGAGCAGTTCTTC	CASSIWSSDNEQFF
NA	TRBD2	TRBJ2-7	TRBV5-4	TGTGCCAGCTCCCGCCCGACTAGCGGGGGGGCCCCAGTCCGGGAGCAGTACTTC	CASSRPTSGGAPVREQYF
once	TRBD2	TRBJ2-5	TRBV7-8	TGTGCCAGCAGCCTACTAGCGAGCCAAGAGACCCAGTACTTC	CASSLLASQETQYF
NA	TRBD1	TRBJ1-1	TRBV6-6	TGTGCCAGCAGTGGAACTCAAAACAGGGGGCCTTTCTTT	CASSGTQNRGPFF
few	TRBD2	TRBJ2-4	TRBV10-1	TGCGCCAGCAGTGGACTAGCGGGGGGTCCTAAAAACTTTACCAAAAACATTCAGTACTTC	CASSGLAGGPKNFTKNIQYF
NA	TRBD1	TRBJ2-7	TRBV6-1	TGTGCCAGCAGGGAGCCAGGGACAGGGAGCTACGAGCAGTACTTC	CASREPGTGSYEQYF
NA	NA	TRBJ1-2	TRBV7-9	TGTTCCAGCAGCTTTGGAGATGGCTACACCTTC	CSSSFGDGYTF
NA	NA	TRBJ2-7	TRBV10-1	TGCGCCAGCGGAGTCCCCTGGAGGGGGGGCCCTCCTCTCTACGAGCAGTACTTC	CASGVPWRGGPPLYEQYF
many	NA	TRBJ2-1	TRBV5-1	TGCGCCAGCAGCTGGGACTTACTCAATGAGCAGTTCTTC	CASSWDLLNEQFF
NA	NA	TRBJ2-7	TRBV18	TGTGCCAGCTCACCAGTATCAGGGCGCAACGAGCAGTACTTC	CASSPVSGRNEQYF
NA	NA	TRBJ2-4	TRBV19	TGTGCCAGTAGTATAGTGATTCCGACCAGGAGGACCAAAAACATTCAGTACTTC	CASSIVIPTRRTKNIQYF
NA	TRBD1	TRBJ2-1	TRBV10-3	TGTGCCATCAGTGAGGGACAGGGTGCCAATGAGCAGTTCTTC	CAISEGQGANEQFF
NA	NA	TRBJ2-2	TRBV19	TGTGCCAGTAATACGTGGAGGGAGTCGAACGGGGAGCTGTTTTTT	CASNTWRESNGELFF
NA	NA	TRBJ1-2	TRBV6-6	TGTGCCAGCAGTTACCCTTCCGGGGAGGGATATGGCTACACCTTC	CASSYPSGEGYGYTF
NA	TRBD2	TRBJ2-5	TRBV4-3	TGCGCCAGCAGCCCCCAGCTAGCGGATCAAGAGACCCAGTACTTC	CASSPQLADQETQYF
NA	TRBD1	TRBJ1-5	TRBV6-5	TGTGCCAGCAGTAACAGGGGGAGCAATCAGCCCCAGCATTTT	CASSNRGSNQPQHF
NA	NA	TRBJ1-6	TRBV16	TGTGCCAGCAGCCAATCTCGGGACACGACTTCACCCCTCCACTTT	CASSQSRDTTSPLHF
NA	NA	TRBJ1-1	TRBV21-1	TGTGCCAGCGGGGACAGGGAAGGAGGGTGGATGAACACTGAAGCTTTCTTT	CASGDREGGWMNTEAFF